Given below is one T cell receptor beta chain in context. What it recognizes is unknown. Using immunoSEQ multiplex PCR, the repertoire was profiled, and TCRdb retains in-frame clones only, with some absent. The sample records around 190,000 clones, 85% being singletons. The data were obtained in a study of cytomegalovirus exposure and HLA in healthy donors. Study observations and caveats: Cytomegalovirus association was assigned to approximately 160 TCR beta chains.

The donors were part of the validation cohort, which consisted of about 120 subjects and was separate from the first cohort of about 650 subjects. The trim removed 6 bases at V and 4 bases at J, leaving 8 bases unmatched. Looked up from germline, CDR1 is MNHEY and CDR2 is SMNVEV (reference sequence). The CDR3 is 14 residues long. The gene calls are TRBV27 and TRBJ1-1; 7 bases are a match to TRBD1. This TCR was sampled from a man aged 18 to 30 in good health and CMV-seropositive. Sequencing was performed on PBMCs. The CDR3 DNA reads TGTGCCAGCAGACCGACAGGGTCTTTCACTGAAGCTTTCTTT. Translation: CASRPTGSFTEAFF.